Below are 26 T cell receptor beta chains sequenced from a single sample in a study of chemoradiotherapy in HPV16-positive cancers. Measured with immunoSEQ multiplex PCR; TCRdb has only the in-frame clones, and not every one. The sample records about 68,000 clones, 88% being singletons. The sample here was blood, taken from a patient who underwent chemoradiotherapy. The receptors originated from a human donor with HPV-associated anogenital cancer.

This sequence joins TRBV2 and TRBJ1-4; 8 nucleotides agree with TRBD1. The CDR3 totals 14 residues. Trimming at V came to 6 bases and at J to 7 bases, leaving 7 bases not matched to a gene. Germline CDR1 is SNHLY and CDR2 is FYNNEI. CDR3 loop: CASSQDRESEKLFF. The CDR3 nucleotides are TGTGCCAGCAGCCAGGACAGGGAAAGTGAAAAACTGTTTTTT.

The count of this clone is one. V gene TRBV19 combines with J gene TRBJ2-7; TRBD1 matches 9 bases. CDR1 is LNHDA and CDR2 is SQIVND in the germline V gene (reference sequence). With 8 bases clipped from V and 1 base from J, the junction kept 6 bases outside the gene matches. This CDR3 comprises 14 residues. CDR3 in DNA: TGTGCCAGTGGAGTCGGGACAGGGTCCTACGAGCAGTACTTC. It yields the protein CASGVGTGSYEQYF. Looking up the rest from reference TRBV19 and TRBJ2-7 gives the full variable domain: DGGITQSPKYLFRKEGQNVTLSCEQNLNHDAMYWYRQDPGQGLRLIYYSQIVNDFQKGDIAEGYSVSREKKESFPLTVTSAQKNPTAFYLCASGVGTGSYEQYFGPGTRLTVT.

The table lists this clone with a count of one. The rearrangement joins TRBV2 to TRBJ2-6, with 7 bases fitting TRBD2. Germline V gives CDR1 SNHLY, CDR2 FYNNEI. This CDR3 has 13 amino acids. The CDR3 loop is CAEREDGANVLTF. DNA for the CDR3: TGTGCTGAACGGGAGGATGGGGCCAACGTCCTGACTTTC. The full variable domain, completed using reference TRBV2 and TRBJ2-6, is EPEVTQTPSHQVTQMGQEVILRCVPISNHLYFYWYRQILGQKVEFLVSFYNNEISEKSEIFDDQFSVERPDGSNFTLKIRSTKLEDSAMYFCAEREDGANVLTFGAGSRLTVL.

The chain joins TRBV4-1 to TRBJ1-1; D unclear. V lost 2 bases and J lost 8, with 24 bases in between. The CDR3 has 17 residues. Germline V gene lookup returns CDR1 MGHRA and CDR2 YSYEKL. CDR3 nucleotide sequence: TGCGCCAGCAGCCAAATTAGTAATCGGCCCCCCGCTCCCGAAGCTTTCTTT. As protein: CASSQISNRPPAPEAFF.

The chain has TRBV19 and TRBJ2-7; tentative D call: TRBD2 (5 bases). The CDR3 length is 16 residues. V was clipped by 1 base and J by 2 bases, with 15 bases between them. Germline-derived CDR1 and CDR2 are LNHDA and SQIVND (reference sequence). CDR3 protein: CASSIGGGDATYEQYF. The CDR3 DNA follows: TGTGCCAGTAGTATAGGAGGAGGAGATGCCACCTACGAGCAGTACTTC.

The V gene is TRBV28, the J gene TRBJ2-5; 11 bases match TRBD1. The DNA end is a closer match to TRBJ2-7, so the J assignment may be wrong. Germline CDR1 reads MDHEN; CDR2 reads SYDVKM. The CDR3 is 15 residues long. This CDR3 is CASRDGQGAVGEQYF. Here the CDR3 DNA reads TGTGCCAGCAGGGACGGACAGGGGGCTGTCGGCGAGCAGTACTTC.

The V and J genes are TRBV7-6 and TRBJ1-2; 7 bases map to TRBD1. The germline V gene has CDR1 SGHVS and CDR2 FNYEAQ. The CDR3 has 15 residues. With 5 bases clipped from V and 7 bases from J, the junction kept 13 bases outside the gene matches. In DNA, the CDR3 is TGTGCCAGCAGCCCGAGATCCGAGGCAGGGGGTGGCTACACCTTC. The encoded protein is CASSPRSEAGGGYTF.

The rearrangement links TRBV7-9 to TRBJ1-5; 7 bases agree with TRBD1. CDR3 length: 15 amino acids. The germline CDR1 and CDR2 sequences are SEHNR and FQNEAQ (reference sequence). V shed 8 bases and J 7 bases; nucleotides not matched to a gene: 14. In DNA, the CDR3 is TGTGCCAGCGCTCCTCTTCTAGGGGGCTGGCAGCCCCAGCATTTT. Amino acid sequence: CASAPLLGGWQPQHF. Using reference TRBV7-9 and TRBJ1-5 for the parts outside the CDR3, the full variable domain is DTGVSQNPRHKITKRGQNVTFRCDPISEHNRLYWYRQTLGQGPEFLTYFQNEAQLEKSRLLSDRFSAERPKGSFSTLEIQRTEQGDSAMYLCASAPLLGGWQPQHFGDGTRLSIL.

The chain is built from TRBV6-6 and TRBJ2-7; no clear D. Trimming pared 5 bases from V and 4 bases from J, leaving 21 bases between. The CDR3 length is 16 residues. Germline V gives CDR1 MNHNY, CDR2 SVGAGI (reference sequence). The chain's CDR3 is CASSTVLELREYEQYF. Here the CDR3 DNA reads TGTGCCAGCAGTACCGTGCTAGAGCTGAGAGAGTACGAGCAGTACTTC.

CDR3: CASGVYGFSTDTQYF. CDR3 sequence (DNA): TGTGCCAGCGGAGTATACGGGTTTAGCACAGATACGCAGTATTTT. V gene TRBV28 combines with J gene TRBJ2-3; no clear D. CDR1 is MDHEN, CDR2 SYDVKM, per germline. CDR3 size: 15 residues. Trimming removed 8 bases at V and 0 bases at J, with 15 bases between.

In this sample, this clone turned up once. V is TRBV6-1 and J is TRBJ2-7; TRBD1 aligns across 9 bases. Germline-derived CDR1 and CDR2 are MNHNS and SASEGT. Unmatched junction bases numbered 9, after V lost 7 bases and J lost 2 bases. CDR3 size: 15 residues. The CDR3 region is CASKSGTGTAYEQYF. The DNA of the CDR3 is TGTGCCAGCAAATCCGGGACAGGGACCGCCTACGAGCAGTACTTC.

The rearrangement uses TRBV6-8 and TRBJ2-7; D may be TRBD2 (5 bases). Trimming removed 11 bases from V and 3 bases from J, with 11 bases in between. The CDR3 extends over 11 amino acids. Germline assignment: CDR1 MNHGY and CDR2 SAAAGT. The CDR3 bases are TGTGCCGCCGCCCGGGGCTACGAGCAGTACTTC. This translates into CAAARGYEQYF.

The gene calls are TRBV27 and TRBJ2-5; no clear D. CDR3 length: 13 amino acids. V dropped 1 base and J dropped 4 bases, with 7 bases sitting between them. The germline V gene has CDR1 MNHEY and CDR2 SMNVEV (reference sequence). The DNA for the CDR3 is TGTGCCAGCAGTTTATTAGAGAGAGAGACCCAGTACTTC. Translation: CASSLLERETQYF.

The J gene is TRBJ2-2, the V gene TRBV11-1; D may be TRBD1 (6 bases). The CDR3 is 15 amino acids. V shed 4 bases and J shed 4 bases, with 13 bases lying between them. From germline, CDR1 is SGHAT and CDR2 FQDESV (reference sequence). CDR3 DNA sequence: TGTGCCAGCAGCTCTAAAGACAGGTTCACCGGGGAGCTGTTTTTT. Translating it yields CASSSKDRFTGELFF. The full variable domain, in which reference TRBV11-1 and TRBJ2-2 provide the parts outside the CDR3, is EAEVAQSPRYKITEKSQAVAFWCDPISGHATLYWYRQILGQGPELLVQFQDESVVDDSQLPKDRFSAERLKGVDSTLKIQPAELGDSAMYLCASSSKDRFTGELFFGEGSRLTVL.

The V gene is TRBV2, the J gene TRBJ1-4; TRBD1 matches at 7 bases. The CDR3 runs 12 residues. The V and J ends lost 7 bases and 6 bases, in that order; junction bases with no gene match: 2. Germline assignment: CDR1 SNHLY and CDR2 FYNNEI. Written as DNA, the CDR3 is TGTGCCAGCAACAGGGGCGATGAAAAACTGTTTTTT. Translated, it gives CASNRGDEKLFF.

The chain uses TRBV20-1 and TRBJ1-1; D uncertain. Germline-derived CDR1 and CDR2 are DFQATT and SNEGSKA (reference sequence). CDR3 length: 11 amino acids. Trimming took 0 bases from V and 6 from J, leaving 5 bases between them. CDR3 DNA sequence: TGCAGTGCTAGAGATCCCGCTGAAGCTTTCTTT. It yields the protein CSARDPAEAFF.

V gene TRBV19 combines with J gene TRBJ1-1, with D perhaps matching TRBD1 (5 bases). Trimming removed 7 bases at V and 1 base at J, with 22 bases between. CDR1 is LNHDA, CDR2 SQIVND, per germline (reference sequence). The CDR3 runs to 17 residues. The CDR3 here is CASTGFGGPRANTEAFF. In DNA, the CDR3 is TGTGCCAGTACCGGATTTGGGGGACCGCGGGCGAACACTGAAGCTTTCTTT.

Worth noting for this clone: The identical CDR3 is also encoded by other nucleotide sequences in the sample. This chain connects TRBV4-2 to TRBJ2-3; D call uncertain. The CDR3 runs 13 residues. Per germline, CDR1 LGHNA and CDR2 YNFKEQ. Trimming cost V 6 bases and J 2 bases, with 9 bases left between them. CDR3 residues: CASSQTTTDTQYF. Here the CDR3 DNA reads TGTGCCAGCAGTCAGACGACCACAGATACGCAGTATTTT.

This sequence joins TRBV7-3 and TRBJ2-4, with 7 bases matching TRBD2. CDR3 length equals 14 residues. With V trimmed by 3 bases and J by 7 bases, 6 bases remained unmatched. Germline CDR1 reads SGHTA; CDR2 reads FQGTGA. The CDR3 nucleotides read TGTGCCAGCAGCTTGGGTCCCGGGGGGAACATTCAGTACTTC. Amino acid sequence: CASSLGPGGNIQYF.

The CDR3 sequence: CASSPPGSGADTQYF. The CDR3 bases are TGTGCCAGCAGTCCCCCCGGTTCCGGGGCAGATACGCAGTATTTT. J is TRBJ2-3 and V is TRBV28; D may be TRBD2 (5 bases). The germline gives CDR1 MDHEN, CDR2 SYDVKM. V lost 5 bases and J lost 4, with 16 bases in between. CDR3 length: 15 residues.

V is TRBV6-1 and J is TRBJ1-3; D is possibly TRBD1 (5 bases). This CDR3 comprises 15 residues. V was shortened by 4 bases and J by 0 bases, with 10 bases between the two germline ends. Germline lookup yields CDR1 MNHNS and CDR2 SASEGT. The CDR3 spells CASSAGHLSGNTIYF. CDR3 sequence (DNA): TGTGCCAGCAGTGCCGGACATCTCTCTGGAAACACCATATATTTT.

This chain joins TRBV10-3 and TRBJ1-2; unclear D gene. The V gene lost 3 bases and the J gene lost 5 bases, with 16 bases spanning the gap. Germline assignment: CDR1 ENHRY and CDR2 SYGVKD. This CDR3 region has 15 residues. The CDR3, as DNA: TGTGCCATCAGTGACAAGGCTGGTGACTTGTATGGCTACACCTTC. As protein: CAISDKAGDLYGYTF.

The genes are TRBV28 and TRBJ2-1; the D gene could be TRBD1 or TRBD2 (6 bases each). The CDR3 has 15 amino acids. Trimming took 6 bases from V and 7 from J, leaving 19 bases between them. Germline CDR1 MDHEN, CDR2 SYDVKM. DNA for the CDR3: TGTGCCAGCAGCCCCTACCTAGGGGGGTGGAATGAGCAGTTCTTC. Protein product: CASSPYLGGWNEQFF.

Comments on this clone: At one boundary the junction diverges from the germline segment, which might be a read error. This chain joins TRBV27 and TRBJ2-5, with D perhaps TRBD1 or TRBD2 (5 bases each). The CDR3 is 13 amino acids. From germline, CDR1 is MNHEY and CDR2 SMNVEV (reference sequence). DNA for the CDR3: TGTGCCAGCAGTTTCCAGGGAGCAGAGACCCTGTACTTC. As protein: CASSFQGAETLYF.

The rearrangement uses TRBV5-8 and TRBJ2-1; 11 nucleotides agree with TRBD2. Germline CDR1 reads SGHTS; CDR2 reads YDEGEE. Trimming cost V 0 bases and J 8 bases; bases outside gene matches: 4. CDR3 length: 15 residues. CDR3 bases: TGTGCCAGCAGCTTGGGTAGCGGGGGGGCATATGAGCAGTTCTTC. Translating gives CASSLGSGGAYEQFF.

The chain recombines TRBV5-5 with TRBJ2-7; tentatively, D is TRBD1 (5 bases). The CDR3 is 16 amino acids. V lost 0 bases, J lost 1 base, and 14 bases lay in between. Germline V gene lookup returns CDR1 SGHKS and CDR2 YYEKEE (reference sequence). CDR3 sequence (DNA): TGTGCCAGCAGCTTGGAGGGGTCTTCCCCGTCCTACGAGCAGTACTTC. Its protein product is CASSLEGSSPSYEQYF.